This T cell receptor (beta chain) comes out of a study of control samples from healthy donors and cancer patients. Germline-derived CDR1 and CDR2 are SGHNT and YENEEA. This CDR3 spans 14 amino acids. The ends were cut back, 0 bases at V and 6 bases at J, with 11 bases in the middle. TCRdb keeps only in-frame clones here, not all; method: immunoSEQ multiplex PCR. The data contain 130,000 to 150,000 clones, 80% to 95% of them seen just once; the ten biggest clones take up 5.8%. This TCR was sampled from a man in his late teens or twenties in good health. The chain is built from TRBV11-3 and TRBJ1-2; D gene ambiguous. Sequenced material: blood. CDR3 sequence reads: CASSLDGERDGYTF. In nucleotides, the CDR3 is TGTGCCAGCAGCTTAGATGGGGAGCGTGATGGCTACACCTTC.